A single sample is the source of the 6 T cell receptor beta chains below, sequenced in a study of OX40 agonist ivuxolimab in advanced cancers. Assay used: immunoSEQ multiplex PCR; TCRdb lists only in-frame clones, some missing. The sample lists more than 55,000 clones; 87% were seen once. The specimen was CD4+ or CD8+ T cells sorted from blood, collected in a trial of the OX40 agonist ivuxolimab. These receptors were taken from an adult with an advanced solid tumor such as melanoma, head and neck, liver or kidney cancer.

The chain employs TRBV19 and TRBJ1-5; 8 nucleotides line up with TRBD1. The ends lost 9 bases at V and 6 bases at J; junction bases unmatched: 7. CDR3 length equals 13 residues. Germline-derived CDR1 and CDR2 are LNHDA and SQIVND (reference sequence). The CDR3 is CASGQGIAQPQHF. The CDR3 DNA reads TGTGCCAGCGGACAGGGAATAGCTCAGCCCCAGCATTTT.

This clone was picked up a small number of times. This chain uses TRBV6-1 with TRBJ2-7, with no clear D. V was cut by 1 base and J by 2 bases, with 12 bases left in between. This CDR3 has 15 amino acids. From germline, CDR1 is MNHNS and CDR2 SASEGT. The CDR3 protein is CASSEGVPPPYEQYF. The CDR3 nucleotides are TGTGCCAGCAGTGAAGGGGTCCCCCCTCCCTACGAGCAGTACTTC.

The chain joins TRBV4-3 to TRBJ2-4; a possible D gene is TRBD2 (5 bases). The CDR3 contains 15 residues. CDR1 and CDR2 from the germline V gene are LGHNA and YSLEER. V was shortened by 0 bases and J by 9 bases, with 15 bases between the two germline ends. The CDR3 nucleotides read TGCGCCAGCAGCCAAGATAGGAATAGCGCGGGCATTCAGTACTTC. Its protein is CASSQDRNSAGIQYF.

CDR3 loop: CASSQAGPRDEQFF. CDR3 DNA: TGTGCCAGCAGCCAGGCGGGGCCTCGGGATGAGCAGTTCTTC. V and J are TRBV11-3 and TRBJ2-1; the D gene is possibly TRBD2 (6 bases). The germline gives CDR1 SGHNT, CDR2 YENEEA. The CDR3 spans 14 residues. V lost 5 bases and J 8 bases, leaving 16 bases between the germline ends.

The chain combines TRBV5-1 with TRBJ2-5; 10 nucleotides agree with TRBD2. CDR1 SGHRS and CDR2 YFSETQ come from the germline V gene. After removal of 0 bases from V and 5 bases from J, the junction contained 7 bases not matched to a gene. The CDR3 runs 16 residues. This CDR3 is CASSLASGGPRETQYF. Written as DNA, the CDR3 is TGCGCCAGCAGCTTGGCTAGCGGGGGTCCCCGGGAGACCCAGTACTTC.

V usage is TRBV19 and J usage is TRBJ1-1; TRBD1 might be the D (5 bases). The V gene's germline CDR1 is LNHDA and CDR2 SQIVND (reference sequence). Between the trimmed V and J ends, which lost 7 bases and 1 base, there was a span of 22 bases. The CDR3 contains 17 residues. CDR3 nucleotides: TGTGCCAGTAAGGTATCAGGGCGCGACAGACAGAACACTGAAGCTTTCTTT. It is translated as CASKVSGRDRQNTEAFF.